These 19 T cell receptor beta chains came from one sample sequenced in a study of blood T cell repertoires in COVID-19. Measured with immunoSEQ multiplex PCR; TCRdb has only the in-frame clones, and not every one. The sample carries about 220,000 clones, 88% recorded once. Sequencing used PBMCs or T cells enriched from blood (not recorded which). These TCRs come from a woman aged 25 to 45 who had recovered from COVID-19.

V and J are TRBV6-5 and TRBJ2-2, with TRBD2 as a possible D gene (6 bases). V was cut by 6 bases and J by 1 base, with 9 bases left in between. CDR3 length: 14 amino acids. In germline, CDR1 is MNHEY, CDR2 SVGAGI. In nucleotides, the CDR3 is TGTGCCAGCAGACTGGGACTGAACACCGGGGAGCTGTTTTTT. Its protein is CASRLGLNTGELFF.

DNA of the CDR3: TGCGCCAGCAGCCAAGAAGGACAAGGGATTGAGAGTGGCTACACCTTC. Translated, it gives CASSQEGQGIESGYTF. The rearrangement links TRBV4-3 to TRBJ1-2; weak D call: TRBD1 (5 bases). Germline CDR1 and CDR2: LGHNA and YSLEER. V lost 0 bases to trimming and J lost 7 bases, with 18 bases between them. This CDR3 region has 16 residues.

The chain links TRBV5-4 to TRBJ1-5; D unresolved. V lost 4 bases and J lost 0, with 11 bases in between. The CDR3 has 15 residues. CDR1 is SGHNT, CDR2 YYREEE, per germline (reference sequence). CDR3 DNA sequence: TGTGCCAGCAGCAAAGACGGGTATAGCAATCAGCCCCAGCATTTT. Translated, it gives CASSKDGYSNQPQHF.

The V and J genes are TRBV19 and TRBJ2-3, with unresolved D. CDR3 length equals 13 residues. Trimming pared 3 bases from V and 1 base from J, leaving 5 bases between. Germline-derived CDR1 and CDR2 are LNHDA and SQIVND (reference sequence). The CDR3 DNA reads TGTGCCAGTAGTATCGCAGGCACAGATACGCAGTATTTT. Its protein is CASSIAGTDTQYF.

The chain uses TRBV4-3 and TRBJ2-7; 11 nucleotides agree with TRBD1. CDR1 is LGHNA and CDR2 is YSLEER in the germline V gene. Unmatched junction bases numbered 9, after V lost 4 bases and J lost 4 bases. This CDR3 has 16 amino acids. The CDR3 sequence is CASSRQQGQGAYEQYF. CDR3 sequence (DNA): TGCGCCAGCAGCCGGCAGCAAGGACAGGGGGCTTACGAGCAGTACTTC.

The chain carries TRBV27 and TRBJ2-1, with TRBD1 matching 8 bases. The V gene's germline CDR1 is MNHEY and CDR2 SMNVEV (reference sequence). CDR3 length equals 14 residues. V trimming: 3 bases; J trimming: 6 bases; junction bases outside the gene matches: 4. The CDR3 DNA reads as TGTGCCAGCAGTTTCCCTGACAGGGGCAATGAGCAGTTCTTC. Translated, it gives CASSFPDRGNEQFF.

The chain has TRBV6-5 and TRBJ1-5; D possibly corresponds to TRBD1 (5 bases). Germline V gene lookup returns CDR1 MNHEY and CDR2 SVGAGI. With 4 bases removed from V and 0 bases from J, the gap between germline ends came to 7 bases. The length of the CDR3 is 14 residues. The CDR3 nucleotides read TGTGCCAGCAGTTTGACAGTTAGCAATCAGCCCCAGCATTTT. Translation: CASSLTVSNQPQHF.

This chain joins TRBV19 and TRBJ1-5, with 12 positions matching TRBD1. The CDR3 has 16 amino acids. Trimming removed 1 base from V and 6 bases from J; junction bases left unmatched: 4. Germline V gives CDR1 LNHDA, CDR2 SQIVND (reference sequence). DNA of the CDR3: TGTGCCAGTAGTATAGGGGACAGGGGGCAGGGTCAGCCCCAGCATTTT. Residues: CASSIGDRGQGQPQHF. The full variable domain, its missing parts supplied by reference TRBV19 and TRBJ1-5, is DGGITQSPKYLFRKEGQNVTLSCEQNLNHDAMYWYRQDPGQGLRLIYYSQIVNDFQKGDIAEGYSVSREKKESFPLTVTSAQKNPTAFYLCASSIGDRGQGQPQHFGDGTRLSIL.

The genes are TRBV1 and TRBJ2-5; the table gives TRBD2 as D, unverified against the DNA. TRBV1 is reported as a pseudogene. This CDR3 has 18 amino acids. The CDR3 DNA sequence: TGCACCAGCAGCTCAGTTCCGGGACTAGCGGGGGTAGAAGAGACCCAGTACTTC. Protein sequence: CTSSSVPGLAGVEETQYF.

Turning to this clone: Other DNA sequences in this sample translate to the same CDR3. This rearrangement joins TRBV19 to TRBJ1-1, with TRBD1 identical over 8 bases. Germline loops: CDR1 LNHDA, CDR2 SQIVND (reference sequence). Trimming at V came to 6 bases and at J to 3 bases, leaving 3 bases not matched to a gene. This CDR3 comprises 13 residues. The CDR3 DNA reads as TGTGCCAGTAGCACGACAGGGGACACTGAAGCTTTCTTT. This sequence encodes CASSTTGDTEAFF.

This chain uses TRBV6-5 with TRBJ2-2, with 7 bases lining up with TRBD2. CDR1 MNHEY and CDR2 SVGAGI come from the germline V gene. The CDR3 consists of 16 residues. The junction had 8 bases not matched to a gene; V was cut back by 0 bases and J by 7 bases. CDR3 sequence reads: CASSYSSETSSGELFF. The CDR3 coding sequence is TGTGCCAGCAGTTACTCGTCAGAGACTAGCAGCGGGGAGCTGTTTTTT.

This clone was counted a few times. The chain links TRBV6-1 to TRBJ1-3; D remains unclear. CDR3 length: 15 amino acids. The germline V and J ends were trimmed by 2 bases and 4 bases, with 12 bases remaining between them. The germline V gene has CDR1 MNHNS and CDR2 SASEGT. The CDR3 loop reads CASSERLPAGNTIYF. The CDR3 DNA reads TGTGCCAGCAGTGAACGGTTGCCTGCCGGAAACACCATATATTTT.

The chain carries TRBV7-2 and TRBJ1-6; D is undetermined. Germline V gene data show CDR1 as SGHTA and CDR2 as FQGNSA. V dropped 1 base and J dropped 8 bases, with 21 bases sitting between them. This CDR3 has 18 residues. CDR3 in amino acids: CASSLDFLEGGFHSPLHF. CDR3 coding DNA: TGTGCCAGCAGCTTAGACTTTTTAGAGGGAGGCTTCCATTCACCCCTCCACTTT. Complete variable domain (other parts from reference TRBV7-2 and TRBJ1-6): GAGVSQSPSNKVTEKGKDVELRCDPISGHTALYWYRQSLGQGLEFLIYFQGNSAPDKSGLPSDRFSAERTGGSVSTLTIQRTQQEDSAVYLCASSLDFLEGGFHSPLHFGNGTRLTVT.

This rearrangement joins TRBV7-6 to TRBJ2-5; 9 positions match TRBD2. Germline trimming cut 1 base from V and 9 bases from J; bases unmatched to any gene: 9. The germline CDR1 and CDR2 sequences are SGHVS and FNYEAQ. This CDR3 comprises 15 residues. The DNA for the CDR3 is TGTGCCAGCAGCTTAGGACTAGCGGCTCGATGGGCCCAGTACTTC. Protein product: CASSLGLAARWAQYF.

The chain is built from TRBV25-1 and TRBJ1-1; D remains ambiguous. Germline CDR1 MGHDK, CDR2 SYGVNS. The CDR3 spans 15 residues. V lost 7 bases to trimming and J lost 0 bases, with 15 bases between them. This CDR3 is CASMLGGLMNTEAFF. In nucleotides, the CDR3 is TGTGCCAGCATGCTCGGAGGTCTCATGAACACTGAAGCTTTCTTT.

The chain links TRBV5-1 to TRBJ1-3, with 9 bases matching TRBD1. V lost 2 bases and J lost 0; bases outside the gene matches: 6. The CDR3 has 17 residues. Germline assignment: CDR1 SGHRS and CDR2 YFSETQ. The CDR3 spells CASSFYTGGSSGNTIYF. CDR3 in DNA: TGCGCCAGCAGCTTCTATACAGGGGGCAGCTCTGGAAACACCATATATTTT.

The chain couples TRBV6-2 or TRBV6-3 to TRBJ2-1; a possible D gene is TRBD1 (6 bases). Trimming left V 5 bases short and J 3 bases short, with 8 bases between. Germline V CDR1 and CDR2: MNHEY, SVGEGT. The CDR3 sequence is 13 residues long. CDR3 DNA: TGTGCCAGCAGTAAGGGGGTCTACAATGAGCAGTTCTTC. Its translation: CASSKGVYNEQFF.

V usage is TRBV5-1 and J usage is TRBJ2-1; TRBD2 aligns across 8 bases. With V trimmed by 4 bases and J by 3 bases, 12 bases remained unmatched. This CDR3 is 17 amino acids long. Germline V gives CDR1 SGHRS, CDR2 YFSETQ. The CDR3, as DNA: TGCGCCAGCAGCCCCCGTGGAGCGGGGGACCTCTACAATGAGCAGTTCTTC. It translates to CASSPRGAGDLYNEQFF.

This clone has just one count. V is TRBV7-2 and J is TRBJ2-5; 7 bases line up with TRBD1. Germline V gene lookup returns CDR1 SGHTA and CDR2 FQGNSA. J lost 5 bases, V lost 5 bases, and 11 bases had no gene match. This CDR3 comprises 15 residues. Written as DNA, the CDR3 is TGTGCCAGCAGCCGCCAGACAGGGTTAGAGGAGACCCAGTACTTC. It translates to CASSRQTGLEETQYF.